This T cell receptor (beta chain) was retrieved from a study of blood T cell repertoires in COVID-19. As for the study in general: Samples representing acute and convalescent COVID-19 were sourced from the United States, Italy and Spain. The cDNA or gDNA used as material had been derived from T cells, B-cell-depleted T cells, or PBMCs.

Here immunoSEQ multiplex PCR was the method, and the copy in TCRdb shows in-frame clones only, minus some. This table has 440,000 or so clones, around 89% appearing once. The CDR3 runs to 12 residues. Looked up from germline, CDR1 is LNHDA and CDR2 is SQIVND (reference sequence). V was trimmed by 8 bases and J by 5 bases, leaving 13 bases between them. The rearrangement joins TRBV19 to TRBJ2-7, with a weak D call TRBD1 (6 bases). The receptor comes from a woman between 40 and 50 years old with COVID-19, enrolled during active disease. Sequencing was done on a sample of peripheral blood. CDR3 residues: CASQGQGNEQYF. CDR3 sequence (DNA): TGTGCCAGTCAGGGCCAGGGGAACGAGCAGTACTTC.